The source of this T cell receptor beta chain is a study of blood T cell repertoires in COVID-19 (dated by TCRdb to about 2020). As for the study more broadly: Samples covering the acute and convalescent phases of COVID-19 were provided by collaborators in the United States, Italy and Spain. Sample metadata almost always included a de-identified subject ID, COVID-19 status, age in years and sex. The samples were drawn from the first 160 participants of the ongoing ImmuneRACE study and from 950 to 1,500 subjects provided by 6 global collaborators. Where HLA class I and class II types were available, the types were taken from metadata supplied by the sample provider, not from assay-based typing. The prospective study material was composed of cDNA or gDNA derived from T cells, B-cell-depleted T cells, or PBMCs. The repertoires were made available in a free public database intended to serve as a resource for research on the immune response to SARS-CoV-2. Deeply sampled blood TCRbeta repertoires from subjects exposed to, actively infected with, or recovered from COVID-19 were included in the dataset. Broader findings and caveats from the paper: The quantity of clinical and demographic metadata differed by source and by participant and was supplied without curation.

Collaborating institutions collected whole blood in K2EDTA tubes following their own protocols. For TCRbeta analysis, collaborators shipped samples as frozen whole blood, isolated PBMCs, or DNA extracted from either of those sample types. As concerns this clone: Its target antigen remains unknown. Base qualities are not at hand, and no much larger clone is one base apart.

TCRbeta CDR3 regions were amplified from genomic DNA using the immunoSEQ Assay, a bias-controlled multiplex PCR. Per the original workflow: The number of nucleated cells in each sample was estimated from the amplification of reference gene primers within the assay. To quantify the absolute abundance of each unique TCRbeta CDR3 rearrangement, sequence reads were collapsed and filtered. For each sample, productive Simpson clonality was calculated by taking the square root of Simpson's diversity index across productive rearrangements. Held by TCRdb, this immuneACCESS table contains in-frame sequences only and omits some clones. Under half of the omission traces to an unresolved V gene where checked; the cause of the rest is unknown. V, J and clone size were drawn from that table, and D and trimming were deduced from the DNA. The sample table holds 100,000 or so clones, of which around nine tenths were seen once. The top ten hold around 3% of the sample.

Taken from cysteine to phenylalanine, the CDR3 has 15 residues. CDR3 DNA is the only sequence kept; it has 45 bases, read in frame from the first base. A distance of 11 bases separates the germline ends of V and J, which lose 3 bases and 0 bases respectively. Reading the germline V gene gives CDR1 MGHRA and CDR2 YSYEKL. The clonotype was recovered from a middle-aged man with active or convalescent COVID-19. The V gene is TRBV4-1 and the J gene is TRBJ1-1; TRBD1 is perhaps the D gene, given 6 matching bases. Sample: peripheral blood. The DNA reads as follows: TGCGCCAGCAGCCAGACACAGGGACTGAACACTGAAGCTTTCTTT. Translated, it reads CASSQTQGLNTEAFF.